This T cell receptor (beta chain) was profiled in a study of blood T cell repertoires in COVID-19. The germline CDR1 and CDR2 sequences are LGHNA and YNFKEQ. This CDR3 has 13 amino acids. Trimming removed 4 bases at V and 5 bases at J, with 11 bases between. Per the study methods: Nucleated cell number was recorded as an estimate derived from reference gene primer amplification. Profiled with immunoSEQ multiplex PCR; TCRdb holds only in-frame clones, not every one. V and J calls and clone size follow that table, whereas D and trimming were derived from the DNA. Altogether approximately 350,000 clones are present, approximately 92% being singletons, with the ten largest covering about 1%.

This TCR derives from a man aged 18-30 years who had recovered from COVID-19. The rearrangement uses TRBV4-2 and TRBJ2-5; D is possibly TRBD2 (5 bases). The sequenced sample consisted of PBMCs or T cells enriched from blood (not recorded which). The CDR3 nucleotides read TGTGCCAGCAGCCCACAACTAGAGGAGACCCAGTACTTC. Translation: CASSPQLEETQYF.